This is a list of T cell receptor beta chains from one sample in a study of early T cells in non-severe SARS-CoV-2 infection. TCRdb reprocessed the 5' RACE reads with MiXCR, giving one entry per CDR3 protein. The repertoire holds 70,000 or so distinct CDR3 sequences, with about 12% as singletons. The source material was whole blood. These receptors were taken from an adult who was a healthcare worker with PCR-confirmed SARS-CoV-2 infection or an uninfected control (not recorded which). Both conserved end residues are part of each CDR3. The order of the fields is J gene, D gene, V gene, CDR3 length, CDR3 protein. D genes are given only for firm matches.

>TRBJ2-7|-|TRBV29-1|13
CSVATRAMYEQYF
>TRBJ2-2|-|TRBV7-6|12
CASSYLRGELFF
>TRBJ1-1|TRBD1|TRBV7-3|17
CASSPTGAGLGNTEAFF
>TRBJ1-2|TRBD1|TRBV10-2|16
CASSDHTRDSPYGYTF
>TRBJ2-1|-|TRBV12-3/TRBV12-4|14
CASSLAGGNNEQFF
>TRBJ2-3|-|TRBV14|15
CASSLRTAGADTQYF
>TRBJ1-2|-|TRBV3-1|12
CASSQSGAGYTF
>TRBJ2-1|-|TRBV7-9|11
CASSGWGLWFF
>TRBJ2-1|-|TRBV7-6|11
CASSTNNEQFF
>TRBJ2-7|-|TRBV10-2|15
CASRPLRVGRYEQYF
>TRBJ1-5|TRBD1|TRBV12-3/TRBV12-4|13
CASREDRRQPQHF
>TRBJ1-1|-|TRBV5-4|18
CASSPLRARGSMNTEAFF
>TRBJ2-3|-|TRBV7-2|14
CASSRPGPRDTQYF
>TRBJ2-6|-|TRBV15|13
CATRGSGANVLTF
>TRBJ2-7|-|TRBV19|14
CASSRTFTAYEQYF
>TRBJ2-5|-|TRBV5-1|15
CASSPGGGVQETQYF
>TRBJ1-2|TRBD1|TRBV20-1|15
CSARVAGGGGNGYTF
>TRBJ1-4|-|TRBV6-1|14
CASRGRRGNEKLFF
>TRBJ2-1|-|TRBV2|15
CASSSTSGSYNEQFF
>TRBJ2-5|-|TRBV6-1|14
CASSATWGGETQYF
>TRBJ2-1|-|TRBV19|14
CASRSDPSYNEQFF
>TRBJ1-2|-|TRBV7-9|12
CASSLDPYGYTF
>TRBJ2-3|TRBD2|TRBV30|13
CAWSRTSADTQYF
>TRBJ2-1|TRBD2|TRBV7-8|16
CASSLASGGGYNEQFF
>TRBJ2-7|TRBD1|TRBV6-5|14
CASSYGRGPYEQYF
>TRBJ1-1|-|TRBV9|13
CASSTSGNTEAFF
>TRBJ2-5|-|TRBV2|15
CASSPQSIRQETQYF
>TRBJ1-1|-|TRBV12-3/TRBV12-4|14
CASSLDGGDTEAFF
>TRBJ2-5|-|TRBV29-1|17
CSVEGGSDRTYQETQYF
>TRBJ2-3|TRBD2|TRBV12-3/TRBV12-4|16
CASSRRTSGDSDTQYF
>TRBJ1-3|-|TRBV10-2|15
CASRHETGTGNTIYF
>TRBJ2-1|TRBD1|TRBV6-6|16
CASSYSGTGAYNEQFF
>TRBJ2-1|TRBD1|TRBV6-1|17
CASSGQGRHRSYNEQFF
>TRBJ2-3|TRBD2|TRBV20-1|16
CSARQPGLASSDTQYF
>TRBJ2-3|-|TRBV25-1|15
CASSEYRLPTDTQYF
>TRBJ1-1|-|TRBV7-2|13
CASSLDRTAEAFF
>TRBJ1-2|-|TRBV29-1|11
CSVEVGARNTF
>TRBJ1-1|-|TRBV6-2/TRBV6-3|13
CASSQTVNTEAFF
>TRBJ2-7|-|TRBV29-1|13
CSVEEDGAYEQYF
>TRBJ2-7|-|TRBV7-9|14
CASSLQPGSYEQYF
>TRBJ1-5|-|TRBV7-9|14
CASSFGGPNQPQHF
>TRBJ1-4|TRBD1|TRBV29-1|14
CSVALGTVSEKLFF
>TRBJ1-1|TRBD1|TRBV7-2|13
CASSPQGVTGVFF
>TRBJ2-7|TRBD2|TRBV14|15
CASSQVGLAAYEQYF
>TRBJ2-7|TRBD2|TRBV3-1|14
CASRAGRGTYEQYF
>TRBJ1-1|-|TRBV13|13
CASNQGMNTEAFF
>TRBJ1-1|-|TRBV4-1|16
CASSQDPGASGTEAFF
>TRBJ2-3|TRBD2|TRBV6-1|15
CASSPTSGGADTQYF
>TRBJ2-1|-|TRBV6-2/TRBV6-3|12
CASTASVAEQFF
>TRBJ2-1|-|TRBV6-1|13
CASSVKLASEQFF
>TRBJ1-1|-|TRBV13|13
CASSFGENTEAFF
>TRBJ2-1|-|TRBV25-1|14
CASRGRLSYNEQFF
>TRBJ2-5|TRBD1|TRBV2|14
CASSEDRGHETQYF
>TRBJ1-2|-|TRBV29-1|13
CSVEGGKNDGYTF
>TRBJ2-3|TRBD2|TRBV11-2|18
CASSPGLAGGPNTDTQYF
>TRBJ1-2|-|TRBV7-9|13
CASTIMGAYGYTF
>TRBJ2-5|-|TRBV3-1|14
CASSLQSREETQYF
>TRBJ2-7|-|TRBV6-1|15
CASGVEAHRGHEQYF
>TRBJ2-7|-|TRBV12-3/TRBV12-4|12
CASSLSQGEQYF
>TRBJ1-1|TRBD1|TRBV20-1|13
CSAYPGQVFKAFF